Listed below are T cell receptor beta chains from one sample, sequenced in a study of a mutant IDH1 vaccine in newly diagnosed glioma. The repertoire was sequenced with immunoSEQ multiplex PCR; TCRdb's copy has only in-frame clones and lacks some. Among approximately 40,000 clones listed, around 84% were seen once. These TCRs are of unknown antigen specificity. The source material was PBMCs, sampled from a glioma patient whose treatment included an IDH1 peptide vaccine. The receptors derive from a man aged 35 to 55 with glioma. Both conserved end residues are part of each CDR3. The order of the fields is J gene, V gene, D gene, clone size, CDR3 protein, CDR3 DNA. A D gene is named only where the DNA matches it firmly. Clone size is stated in some rows and not others, as once, few, many or a class when expanded.

J gene: TRBJ2-3
V gene: TRBV9
D gene: -
clone size: once
CDR3 protein: CASSYSWRVGTDTQYF
CDR3 DNA: TGTGCCAGCAGCTATTCGTGGCGGGTCGGCACAGATACGCAGTATTTT

J gene: TRBJ2-2
V gene: TRBV7-2
D gene: -
clone size: -
CDR3 protein: CASSLVQGGGELFF
CDR3 DNA: TGTGCCAGCAGCTTAGTACAGGGAGGCGGGGAGCTGTTTTTT

J gene: TRBJ2-7
V gene: TRBV6-5
D gene: TRBD2
clone size: few
CDR3 protein: CASSSGTSGREQYF
CDR3 DNA: TGTGCCAGCAGTTCCGGGACTAGCGGGAGGGAGCAGTACTTC

J gene: TRBJ2-7
V gene: TRBV6-1
D gene: -
clone size: -
CDR3 protein: CASTGEWSEQYF
CDR3 DNA: TGTGCCAGCACGGGGGAGTGGTCCGAGCAGTACTTC

J gene: TRBJ1-2
V gene: TRBV5-1
D gene: -
clone size: -
CDR3 protein: CASRRGRILGVEGYTF
CDR3 DNA: TGCGCCAGCAGGAGGGGTCGGATTCTGGGCGTCGAGGGCTACACCTTC

J gene: TRBJ2-5
V gene: TRBV29-1
D gene: -
clone size: -
CDR3 protein: CSVSGGSGGETQYF
CDR3 DNA: TGCAGCGTTAGCGGAGGCAGCGGTGGAGAGACCCAGTACTTC

J gene: TRBJ2-3
V gene: TRBV7-3
D gene: TRBD2
clone size: -
CDR3 protein: CASSNPGLSTDTQYF
CDR3 DNA: TGTGCCAGCAGTAATCCGGGACTAAGCACAGATACGCAGTATTTT

J gene: TRBJ1-2
V gene: TRBV6-1
D gene: TRBD1
clone size: -
CDR3 protein: CASSEGDRVYGYTF
CDR3 DNA: TGTGCCAGCAGTGAAGGCGACAGGGTCTATGGCTACACCTTC

J gene: TRBJ2-3
V gene: TRBV19
D gene: -
clone size: -
CDR3 protein: CASSIGLTDTQYF
CDR3 DNA: TGTGCCAGTAGTATAGGACTTACAGATACGCAGTATTTT

J gene: TRBJ2-5
V gene: TRBV27
D gene: -
clone size: -
CDR3 protein: CAASRVPPGETQYF
CDR3 DNA: TGTGCCGCGTCCCGGGTCCCCCCCGGGGAGACCCAGTACTTC

J gene: TRBJ1-2
V gene: TRBV19
D gene: TRBD1
clone size: -
CDR3 protein: CASSKQGAAYGYTF
CDR3 DNA: TGTGCCAGTAGCAAACAGGGGGCCGCCTATGGCTACACCTTC

J gene: TRBJ2-5
V gene: TRBV7-9
D gene: -
clone size: -
CDR3 protein: CASSFARETQYF
CDR3 DNA: TGTGCCAGCAGCTTTGCCCGGGAGACCCAGTACTTC

J gene: TRBJ2-5
V gene: TRBV14
D gene: -
clone size: few
CDR3 protein: CASSQDIGRSTETQYF
CDR3 DNA: TGTGCCAGCAGCCAAGATATAGGGAGATCAACAGAGACCCAGTACTTC

J gene: TRBJ2-3
V gene: TRBV5-4
D gene: TRBD2
clone size: -
CDR3 protein: CASTPLSSGRRTDTQYF
CDR3 DNA: TGTGCCAGCACACCCCTCTCTAGCGGGAGACGCACAGATACGCAGTATTTT

J gene: TRBJ2-2
V gene: TRBV15
D gene: -
clone size: -
CDR3 protein: CATSRDLKDTGELFF
CDR3 DNA: TGTGCCACCAGCAGAGATCTTAAGGACACCGGGGAGCTGTTTTTT

J gene: TRBJ2-7
V gene: TRBV11-2
D gene: -
clone size: -
CDR3 protein: CASSLTQEQYF
CDR3 DNA: TGTGCCAGCAGCTTAACCCAGGAGCAGTACTTC